This T cell receptor beta chain appears in the sequencing data of a study of T cells after yellow fever vaccination. At the level of the study: In the case of low-cell-number fractions, SMART-Seq v4 Ultra Low Input was used for preparation.

The CDR3 is 17 amino acids. The trim removed 3 bases at V and 4 bases at J, leaving 13 bases unmatched. Germline V gene sequence: CDR1 SGDLS, CDR2 YYNGEE. Template switching by 5'RACE produced TCR cDNA, adding a universal primer site and UMIs. TCRdb re-called the 5' RACE reads with MiXCR, one entry per CDR3 protein. The sample has 150,000 or so distinct CDR3 sequences, 6.6% seen once; the top ten hold over 0.55%. Broader study findings: FACS-sorted repertoires might harbor abundant contaminating clonotypes from the bulk population. Once the booster was given, most primary-vaccination clones reappeared, at about 97% for CD4 and over 70% for CD8.

In this sample, this clonotype turned up many times. Its matching antigen is unknown. This clonotype was sampled from a man aged 25-45 years who received the YFV17D yellow fever vaccine. The chain is built from TRBV9 and TRBJ2-3; 8 bases fit TRBD2. Sequences were derived from CD4+ T cells sorted from PBMCs, sampled 10 days after the yellow fever booster vaccination. CDR3 sequence reads: CASSDPPGGIRADTQYF. CDR3 in DNA: TGTGCCAGCAGCGACCCCCCGGGGGGGATAAGGGCAGATACGCAGTATTTT.